Sequencing of this T cell receptor beta chain was carried out in a study of CD8 T cells in Susac syndrome. The germline V gene has CDR1 DFQATT and CDR2 SNEGSKA (reference sequence). Trimming at V came to 6 bases and at J to 9 bases, leaving 1 base not matched to a gene. CDR3 length equals 10 residues. An amount of RNA that ranged from about 0.45 to 1 ug was reverse transcribed with random hexamers. A single record per CDR3 protein comes from TCRdb applying MiXCR to the immunoSEQ multiplex PCR reads. The sample has roughly 180,000 distinct CDR3 sequences; about 95% are singletons. The genes are TRBV20-1 and TRBJ2-1; 8 positions match TRBD2. The sequenced sample consisted of CD4+ T cells from PBMCs. The sequence derives from a human donor in good health. This chain's CDR3 is CSAGRGEQFF. CDR3 nucleotide sequence: TGCAGTGCCGGGAGGGGTGAGCAGTTCTTC.